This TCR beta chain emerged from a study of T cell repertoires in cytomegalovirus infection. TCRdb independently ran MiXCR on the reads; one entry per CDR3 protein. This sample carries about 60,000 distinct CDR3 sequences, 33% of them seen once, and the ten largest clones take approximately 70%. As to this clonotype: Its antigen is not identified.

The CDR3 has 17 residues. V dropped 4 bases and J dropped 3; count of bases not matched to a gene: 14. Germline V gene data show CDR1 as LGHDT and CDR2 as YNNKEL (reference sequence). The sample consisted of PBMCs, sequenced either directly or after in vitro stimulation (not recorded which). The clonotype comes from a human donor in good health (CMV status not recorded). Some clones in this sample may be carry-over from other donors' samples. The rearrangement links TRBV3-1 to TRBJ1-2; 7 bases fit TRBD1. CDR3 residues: CASSPGTAIQGYYGYTF. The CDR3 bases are TGTGCCAGCAGCCCTGGGACAGCCATCCAGGGGTACTATGGCTACACCTTC.